This TCR beta chain emerged from a study of blood T cells in healthy people across ages. Whole-study results and caveats: A strong correlation was found between TCR beta diversity and the percentage of naive T cells.

Germline CDR1 and CDR2: SNHLY and FYNNEI. This CDR3 is 14 amino acids long. V was pared by 6 bases and J by 2 bases, with 4 bases of the junction left unmatched. Primed by a sample-barcoded 5' primer and a J-beta primer mix, a second PCR proceeded for 7 to 11 cycles. Every cDNA was tagged by a template-switch adaptor with 12 random nucleotides. The study obtained at least 3 million CDR3-containing paired-end reads from every sample. TCRdb independently ran MiXCR on the 5' RACE reads; one entry per CDR3 protein. Of 580,000 or so distinct CDR3 sequences in the sample, around 48% are singletons; the top ten hold just under 25%. About this clonotype itself: As yet, its antigen is unknown.

The genes are TRBV2 and TRBJ2-3, with 8 bases matching TRBD2. Input material: blood. The TCR was taken from a man aged 80 or over in good health. The CDR3 DNA is TGTGCCAGCAGCCTACTAGCGGTCACAGATACGCAGTATTTT. This codes for CASSLLAVTDTQYF.